This T cell receptor beta chain was recorded in a study of human T cells and chemical hapten exposure. The overall study: The study traced per-sample TCR yield variation mainly to small differences in pooled library volumes. Whole-study findings and limits: Expanded TCRs created a significantly greater count of big CDR3 similarity clusters than controls did.

In the authors' methods: Sequenced samples showed a median of 95,638 TCRs each, with counts running from around 24,000 to 710,000. One entry per CDR3 protein, called by TCRdb with MiXCR from the RACE reads. What appears here as the V and J calls and clone size reflects TCRdb's work, not the paper's. The sample yields 350,000 to 400,000 distinct CDR3 sequences, approximately 5% seen once. This clonotype was recorded a few times. What it binds is not known. The time point was: pre-sensitization, week 0. Regarding treatment: therapeutic diphenylcyclopropenone sensitization with weekly scalp DPC. Researchers sampled blood before each patch test went on. This TCR derives from a woman aged 50 to 60 with alopecia areata. Some clones in this sample may be carry-over from other donors' samples. The sample was whole blood, taken in connection with sensitization to the hapten diphenylcyclopropenone (DPC).

Here the CDR3 reads CASSPGGAGVLGEQYF. In DNA, the CDR3 is TGTGCCAGCAGCCCCGGCGGGGCAGGAGTTCTTGGTGAGCAGTACTTC. This chain links TRBV5-6 with TRBJ2-7, with D possibly being TRBD2 (6 bases). Trimming took 4 bases from V and 7 from J, leaving 24 bases between them. The CDR3 spans 16 residues. The germline V gene has CDR1 SGHDT and CDR2 YYEEEE.